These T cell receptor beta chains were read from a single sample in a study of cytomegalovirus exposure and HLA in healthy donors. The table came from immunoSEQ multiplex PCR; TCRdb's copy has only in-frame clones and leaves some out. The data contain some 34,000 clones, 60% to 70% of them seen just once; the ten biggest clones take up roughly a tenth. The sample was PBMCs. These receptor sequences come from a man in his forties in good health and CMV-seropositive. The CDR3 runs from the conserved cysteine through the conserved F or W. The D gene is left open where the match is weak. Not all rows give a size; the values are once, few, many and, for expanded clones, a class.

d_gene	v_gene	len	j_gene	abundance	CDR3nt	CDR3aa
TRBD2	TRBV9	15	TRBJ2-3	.	TGTGCCAGCAGCTTTAGCGGGAGTAGCACAGATACGCAGTATTTT	CASSFSGSSTDTQYF
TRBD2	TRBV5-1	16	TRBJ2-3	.	TGCGCCAGCAGCTTGGGCGGGGGGGCGTTGACAGATACGCAGTATTTT	CASSLGGGALTDTQYF
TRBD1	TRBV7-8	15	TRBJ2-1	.	TGTGCCAGCAGCTTCGGGGCAGGGGGCCATGATGAGCAGTTCTTC	CASSFGAGGHDEQFF
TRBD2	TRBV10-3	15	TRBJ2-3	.	TGTGCCATCAGCCCTCGGGGACTAGCAACAGATACGCAGTATTTT	CAISPRGLATDTQYF
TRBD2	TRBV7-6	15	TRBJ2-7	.	TGTGCCAGCAGCTCGGAACTAGCGGGGGCCTACGAGCAGTACTTC	CASSSELAGAYEQYF
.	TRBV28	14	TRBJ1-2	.	TGTGCCAGCAGGACACTGGGAGTTGGCTATGGCTACACCTTC	CASRTLGVGYGYTF
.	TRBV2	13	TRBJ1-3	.	TGTGCCAGCGGGAGGCAAACCGGGGACACCATATATTTT	CASGRQTGDTIYF
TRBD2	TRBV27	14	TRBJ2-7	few	TGTGCCACCGGGTCCCCTAGCGGGGGTCCCGAGCAGTACTTC	CATGSPSGGPEQYF
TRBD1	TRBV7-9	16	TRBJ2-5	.	TGTGCCAGCAGCCTTCCGGGACAGGGGGTAGGGGAGACCCAGTACTTC	CASSLPGQGVGETQYF
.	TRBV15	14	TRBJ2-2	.	TGTGCCACCAGCCCCGGCGGGGGCGGCGGGGAGCTGTTTTTT	CATSPGGGGGELFF
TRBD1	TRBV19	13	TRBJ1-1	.	TGTGCCAGTCGGGACAGGGGGGCGACTGAAGCTTTCTTT	CASRDRGATEAFF
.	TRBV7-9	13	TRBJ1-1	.	TGTGCCAGCAGCCCGGACACGAACACTGAAGCTTTCTTT	CASSPDTNTEAFF
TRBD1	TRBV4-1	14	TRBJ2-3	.	TGCGCCAGCAGCCAAGACAGGGGGCCAGATACGCAGTATTTT	CASSQDRGPDTQYF
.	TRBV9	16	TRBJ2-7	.	TGTGCCAGCAGCGTAGGCGTCAGGAGGCTAGTCTACGAGCAGTACTTC	CASSVGVRRLVYEQYF
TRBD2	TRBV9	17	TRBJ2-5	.	TGTGCCAGCAGCTCCCCGCGGGCGGGGGGTCTGTTCGGGACCCAGTACTTC	CASSSPRAGGLFGTQYF
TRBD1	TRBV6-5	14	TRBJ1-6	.	TGTGCCAGCAGCAGGGACAGGGGGACTTCACCCCTCCACTTT	CASSRDRGTSPLHF
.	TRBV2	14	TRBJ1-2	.	TGTGCCAGCAGTGAAGCGCGGCCGACTGATGGCTACACCTTC	CASSEARPTDGYTF
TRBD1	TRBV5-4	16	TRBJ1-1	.	TGTGCCAGCAGCTCCCGCGGACAGGGCACCTACACTGAAGCTTTCTTT	CASSSRGQGTYTEAFF
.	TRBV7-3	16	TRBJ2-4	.	TGTGCCAGCAGCTTACAAACAGGACCACCTAAAAACATTCAGTACTTC	CASSLQTGPPKNIQYF
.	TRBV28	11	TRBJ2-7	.	TGTGCCAGCAGGGACAACTACGAGCAGTACTTC	CASRDNYEQYF
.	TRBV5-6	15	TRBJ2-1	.	TGTGCCAGCAGCTTGGCCAAGGGGCTGGTCGATGAGCAGTTCTTC	CASSLAKGLVDEQFF
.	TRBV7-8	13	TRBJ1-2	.	TGTGCCAGCAGTTTAGACAGTAACTATGGCTACACCTTC	CASSLDSNYGYTF
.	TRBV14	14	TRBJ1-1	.	TGTGCCAGCAGCTCACGGGGGGGTGGTACTGAAGCTTTCTTT	CASSSRGGGTEAFF
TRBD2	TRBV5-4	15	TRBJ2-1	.	TGTGCCAGCAGCTGGACTAGCGGGGGGGCCGTTGAGCAGTTCTTC	CASSWTSGGAVEQFF